This TCR beta chain was sequenced in a study of T cell responses to AZD1222 COVID-19 vaccine (dated by TCRdb to the early 2020s). Regarding the complete study: TCR sequencing covered over 230 trial participants: about 210 given two doses of AZD1222 and 26 given two doses of MenACWY control vaccine. Trial participants were enrolled into age subgroups of 18-55, 56-69 and 70-plus years, which contained around 150, 28 and 57 TCR-sequenced participants, respectively.

For this clone: There is no known antigen for this receptor. The input lacks base qualities; no much larger clone sits a single base away.

Results and caveats for the whole study, not just this receptor: The 56-69-year group was small, and its depth increase did not reach significance, likely because of low power. Participants were mostly white British and included more females than males, and it was suggested by the authors that clonal diversity may have been underestimated. Vaccine-associated CD4 TCRs spanned the whole spike protein, with dominant responses in regions 160-218 and 743-854. Conclusions about previously exposed vaccinees are limited because only six or seven AZD1222 recipients were SARS-CoV-2 seropositive at baseline. Because no samples from the day 14 peak response were available, repertoires could be characterized only after the peak T cell response. Nearly half of unique spike-specific TCRs reportedly recognized epitopes outside regions mutated in the B.1.351 and B.1.1.7 variants. After two AZD1222 doses, both the breadth and the depth of spike-specific TCRs were significantly higher than at day 0 and than in MenACWY recipients.

The CDR3 regions of human TCRbeta chains were subjected to immunosequencing. Per the authors' processing: TCRs in the repertoires were compared against a reference library of SARS-CoV-2-specific TCRs that had been generated with the MIRA antigen-specificity platform. Breadth was defined as the fraction of unique TCRs that were SARS-CoV-2-associated. Depth was defined as the fraction of total T cells that were SARS-CoV-2-associated. Using the MIRA data, every spike-specific TCR was mapped to the spike region that the TCR reacted to and assigned to either a CD4 or a CD8 class. Log10-transformed breadth and depth values were compared by one-way ANOVA with Sidak's multiple comparisons tests. TCRdb's version of the immuneACCESS table is confined to in-frame rearrangements and falls short of the full clone set. An unresolved V gene accounts for under half of the shortfall where checked; the remainder is of unknown origin. For V, J and clone size, that table is used; D and trimming come from the DNA. In all, the sample holds tens of thousands of clones, and around 80% of those were seen once. Approximately 22% of the sample rests with the top ten.

This sample's time point label indicates: baseline before first vaccination. Read against the paper, the sample's treatment or condition label means: meningococcal conjugate vaccine given as trial control. Vaccinee samples came from UK trials COV001 and COV002, including a single-blind randomized controlled phase 2/3 trial of AZD1222 (ChAdOx1 nCoV-19) in healthy adults. For TCRbeta chain sequencing, PBMC samples were collected from trial participants at day 0 and at day 28 after the second dose. Measured from the cysteine to the phenylalanine, the CDR3 is 13 residues long. Left in the record is the CDR3 DNA by itself, 39 bases read in frame from the first base. The germline V gene (reference sequence) gives CDR1 as GTSNPN and CDR2 as SVGIG. V is reduced by 5 bases and J by 7 bases, leaving a spacing of 15 bases between them.

Sequencing was performed on peripheral blood, taken on day 0 of MenACWY control vaccination. The chain couples TRBV30 to TRBJ1-5; tentative D gene TRBD1, with 5 bases matching. This receptor was identified in an adult in good health. The DNA is TGTGCCTGGGCCGTGGGGGATCGACAGCCCCAGCATTTT. This translates into CAWAVGDRQPQHF.